These T cell receptor beta chains were read from a single sample in a study of CD8 T cells in ankylosing spondylitis. TCRdb independently ran MiXCR on the 5' RACE reads; one entry per CDR3 protein. The table shows fewer than 550,000 distinct CDR3 sequences, with roughly 5.3% occurring only once. Material for sequencing was blood, either unsorted or a sorted T cell fraction (not recorded which). The receptors here all came from a male donor with ankylosing spondylitis. CDR3s include the opening cysteine and the closing phenylalanine or tryptophan. Fields, in order: clone size, D gene, J gene, V gene, CDR3 protein, CDR3 DNA. The D gene is left open where the match is weak. Part of the rows lack a size; the others show once, few, many or a class for expanded clones.

clone_size: few
d_call: TRBD1
j_call: TRBJ2-3
v_call: TRBV7-9
cdr3_aa: CASSFGQGVPTDTQYF
cdr3_nt: TGTGCCAGCAGCTTCGGACAGGGGGTGCCCACAGATACGCAGTATTTT

clone_size: many
d_call: TRBD1
j_call: TRBJ1-4
v_call: TRBV12-3/TRBV12-4
cdr3_aa: CASNSGQGREKLFF
cdr3_nt: TGTGCCAGCAACTCGGGACAGGGACGGGAAAAACTGTTTTTT

clone_size: many
d_call: .
j_call: TRBJ2-5
v_call: TRBV20-1
cdr3_aa: CSATNGIQETQYF
cdr3_nt: TGCAGTGCTACAAATGGGATACAAGAGACCCAGTACTTC

clone_size: many
d_call: .
j_call: TRBJ1-1
v_call: TRBV6-6
cdr3_aa: CASSLLDGAEAFF
cdr3_nt: TGTGCCAGCAGTCTTCTAGATGGGGCTGAAGCTTTCTTT

clone_size: many
d_call: .
j_call: TRBJ2-1
v_call: TRBV6-5
cdr3_aa: CASSYGQGKYNEQFF
cdr3_nt: TGTGCCAGCAGTTACGGGCAGGGGAAATACAATGAGCAGTTCTTC

clone_size: many
d_call: .
j_call: TRBJ1-6
v_call: TRBV7-2
cdr3_aa: CASSLPGSPLHF
cdr3_nt: TGTGCCAGCAGCCTACCAGGTTCACCCCTCCACTTT

clone_size: .
d_call: TRBD1
j_call: TRBJ2-1
v_call: TRBV20-1
cdr3_aa: CSAREGRGLFVYNEQFF
cdr3_nt: TGCAGTGCTAGAGAGGGCAGGGGGCTTTTCGTATACAATGAGCAGTTCTTC

clone_size: many
d_call: .
j_call: TRBJ2-1
v_call: TRBV20-1
cdr3_aa: CSARTSTLEQFF
cdr3_nt: TGCAGTGCTAGAACTAGTACGCTAGAGCAGTTCTTC

clone_size: .
d_call: TRBD1
j_call: TRBJ2-7
v_call: TRBV7-8
cdr3_aa: CASSSWTGYSYEQYF
cdr3_nt: TGTGCCAGCAGCTCCTGGACAGGGTATTCCTACGAGCAGTACTTC

clone_size: many
d_call: .
j_call: TRBJ1-2
v_call: TRBV6-1
cdr3_aa: CASSDGGAWYGYTF
cdr3_nt: TGTGCCAGCAGTGATGGAGGAGCGTGGTATGGCTACACCTTC

clone_size: .
d_call: .
j_call: TRBJ2-5
v_call: TRBV5-1
cdr3_aa: CASSPEGAGETQYF
cdr3_nt: TGCGCCAGCAGCCCGGAGGGGGCGGGAGAGACCCAGTACTTC

clone_size: many
d_call: TRBD2
j_call: TRBJ2-7
v_call: TRBV6-1
cdr3_aa: CASIEALAGPYEQYF
cdr3_nt: TGTGCCAGCATAGAAGCGCTAGCGGGACCCTACGAGCAGTACTTC

clone_size: few
d_call: .
j_call: TRBJ2-3
v_call: TRBV20-1
cdr3_aa: CSADSQAAQALAQYF
cdr3_nt: TGCAGTGCTGACTCCCAAGCGGCACAGGCCCTAGCGCAGTATTTT

clone_size: many
d_call: TRBD2
j_call: TRBJ2-2
v_call: TRBV20-1
cdr3_aa: CSARGGTSGNTGELFF
cdr3_nt: TGCAGTGCTAGGGGGGGGACTAGCGGGAACACCGGGGAGCTGTTTTTT

clone_size: many
d_call: .
j_call: TRBJ1-5
v_call: TRBV6-1
cdr3_aa: CASKFRGGNQPQHF
cdr3_nt: TGTGCCAGCAAATTTAGGGGTGGCAATCAGCCCCAGCATTTT

clone_size: many
d_call: TRBD1
j_call: TRBJ2-1
v_call: TRBV20-1
cdr3_aa: CSAPRQGRRDEQFF
cdr3_nt: TGCAGTGCTCCAAGACAGGGGAGAAGGGATGAGCAGTTCTTC

clone_size: few
d_call: .
j_call: TRBJ2-1
v_call: TRBV7-9
cdr3_aa: CASSPAAGVYNEQFF
cdr3_nt: TGTGCCAGCAGCCCGGCGGCAGGGGTCTACAATGAGCAGTTCTTC

clone_size: many
d_call: .
j_call: TRBJ2-4
v_call: TRBV7-9
cdr3_aa: CASSLAQVGAKNIQYF
cdr3_nt: TGTGCCAGCAGCTTAGCACAGGTGGGAGCCAAAAACATTCAGTACTTC

clone_size: many
d_call: .
j_call: TRBJ2-7
v_call: TRBV5-4
cdr3_aa: CASSTAVSSYEQYF
cdr3_nt: TGTGCCAGCAGCACAGCGGTAAGCTCCTACGAGCAGTACTTC

clone_size: .
d_call: .
j_call: TRBJ2-2
v_call: TRBV10-3
cdr3_aa: CAISVENTGELFF
cdr3_nt: TGTGCCATCAGTGTGGAAAACACCGGGGAGCTGTTTTTT

clone_size: .
d_call: .
j_call: TRBJ1-5
v_call: TRBV20-1
cdr3_aa: CSANPILTQHF
cdr3_nt: TGCAGTGCGAACCCCATCTTAACCCAGCATTTT

clone_size: many
d_call: .
j_call: TRBJ2-1
v_call: TRBV20-1
cdr3_aa: CSASPLTHTLPNEQFF
cdr3_nt: TGCAGTGCCAGCCCCCTCACACATACCCTTCCCAATGAGCAGTTCTTC

clone_size: many
d_call: .
j_call: TRBJ2-5
v_call: TRBV19
cdr3_aa: CASSIGPTQETQYF
cdr3_nt: TGTGCCAGTAGTATAGGACCAACTCAAGAGACCCAGTACTTC

clone_size: few
d_call: .
j_call: TRBJ2-1
v_call: TRBV29-1
cdr3_aa: CSVGTFWGNEQFF
cdr3_nt: TGCAGCGTTGGGACTTTTTGGGGCAATGAGCAGTTCTTC

clone_size: many
d_call: .
j_call: TRBJ2-7
v_call: TRBV7-2
cdr3_aa: CASSRPGLYEQYF
cdr3_nt: TGTGCCAGCAGCAGGCCGGGCCTTTACGAGCAGTACTTC

clone_size: many
d_call: .
j_call: TRBJ2-1
v_call: TRBV6-1
cdr3_aa: CASNRGDINEQFF
cdr3_nt: TGTGCCAGCAATCGCGGGGATATCAATGAGCAGTTCTTC

clone_size: many
d_call: .
j_call: TRBJ2-7
v_call: TRBV14
cdr3_aa: CASSQAQGLEQYF
cdr3_nt: TGTGCCAGCAGCCAAGCACAGGGACTCGAGCAGTACTTC

clone_size: many
d_call: .
j_call: TRBJ1-2
v_call: TRBV5-1
cdr3_aa: CASRLSRLYTF
cdr3_nt: TGCGCCAGCAGACTAAGCAGGCTCTACACCTTC

clone_size: many
d_call: TRBD2
j_call: TRBJ2-2
v_call: TRBV4-3
cdr3_aa: CASSQDTSGVNTGELFF
cdr3_nt: TGCGCCAGCAGCCAAGATACTAGCGGGGTGAACACCGGGGAGCTGTTTTTT

clone_size: many
d_call: .
j_call: TRBJ2-7
v_call: TRBV12-3/TRBV12-4
cdr3_aa: CASSFGRGREQYF
cdr3_nt: TGTGCCAGCAGTTTCGGGCGGGGTCGGGAGCAGTACTTC

clone_size: many
d_call: .
j_call: TRBJ1-6
v_call: TRBV5-6
cdr3_aa: CASSPGQSPLHF
cdr3_nt: TGTGCCAGCAGCCCTGGACAGTCACCCCTCCACTTT

clone_size: .
d_call: .
j_call: TRBJ1-1
v_call: TRBV4-3
cdr3_aa: CASSQDWRRAGLEAFF
cdr3_nt: TGCGCCAGCAGCCAAGATTGGCGGCGGGCAGGGCTGGAAGCTTTCTTT

clone_size: many
d_call: .
j_call: TRBJ2-6
v_call: TRBV7-2
cdr3_aa: CASSLVARGFGANVLTF
cdr3_nt: TGTGCCAGCAGCTTAGTTGCACGGGGATTTGGGGCCAACGTCCTGACTTTC

clone_size: .
d_call: .
j_call: TRBJ2-1
v_call: TRBV3-1
cdr3_aa: CASSRQPGYNEQFF
cdr3_nt: TGTGCCAGCAGCCGACAACCGGGGTACAATGAGCAGTTCTTC

clone_size: many
d_call: TRBD1
j_call: TRBJ1-2
v_call: TRBV7-9
cdr3_aa: CASSDRGGYTF
cdr3_nt: TGTGCCAGCAGCGACAGGGGAGGCTACACCTTC

clone_size: many
d_call: .
j_call: TRBJ2-7
v_call: TRBV20-1
cdr3_aa: CSARKEDRLLFSYEQYF
cdr3_nt: TGCAGTGCTAGAAAGGAGGACAGACTCCTCTTCTCCTACGAGCAGTACTTC

clone_size: .
d_call: TRBD1
j_call: TRBJ2-1
v_call: TRBV5-6
cdr3_aa: CASTGTGIGNEQFF
cdr3_nt: TGTGCCAGCACCGGGACAGGGATTGGCAATGAGCAGTTCTTC

clone_size: many
d_call: .
j_call: TRBJ2-5
v_call: TRBV29-1
cdr3_aa: CSVGRETQYF
cdr3_nt: TGCAGCGTTGGCCGGGAGACCCAGTACTTC

clone_size: many
d_call: .
j_call: TRBJ1-2
v_call: TRBV5-1
cdr3_aa: CASSFGRENYGYTF
cdr3_nt: TGCGCCAGCAGCTTCGGCAGGGAAAACTATGGCTACACCTTC

clone_size: many
d_call: .
j_call: TRBJ1-4
v_call: TRBV6-5
cdr3_aa: CASSYQPQSEKLFF
cdr3_nt: TGTGCCAGCAGTTACCAACCACAAAGTGAAAAACTGTTTTTT

clone_size: many
d_call: .
j_call: TRBJ1-1
v_call: TRBV12-3/TRBV12-4
cdr3_aa: CASSFSGLNTEAFF
cdr3_nt: TGTGCCAGCAGTTTTTCAGGGTTGAATACTGAAGCTTTCTTT

clone_size: many
d_call: .
j_call: TRBJ2-5
v_call: TRBV29-1
cdr3_aa: CSVRPGSQETQYF
cdr3_nt: TGCAGCGTTCGTCCGGGCTCGCAAGAGACCCAGTACTTC

clone_size: many
d_call: TRBD2
j_call: TRBJ2-3
v_call: TRBV10-2
cdr3_aa: CASGGGLGSTDTQYF
cdr3_nt: TGCGCCAGCGGGGGAGGACTAGGAAGCACAGATACGCAGTATTTT

clone_size: many
d_call: .
j_call: TRBJ2-5
v_call: TRBV29-1
cdr3_aa: CSVGQGTGQETQYF
cdr3_nt: TGCAGCGTTGGACAAGGGACGGGGCAAGAGACCCAGTACTTC

clone_size: many
d_call: TRBD1
j_call: TRBJ2-2
v_call: TRBV24-1
cdr3_aa: CATSETGDTGELFF
cdr3_nt: TGTGCCACCAGTGAAACAGGGGATACCGGGGAGCTGTTTTTT

clone_size: many
d_call: TRBD1
j_call: TRBJ2-5
v_call: TRBV10-3
cdr3_aa: CAISESGTGGIGTQYF
cdr3_nt: TGTGCCATCAGTGAGTCCGGGACAGGGGGAATCGGGACCCAGTACTTC

clone_size: many
d_call: .
j_call: TRBJ1-2
v_call: TRBV25-1
cdr3_aa: CASSEYAAGGYTF
cdr3_nt: TGTGCCAGCAGTGAATACGCGGCCGGCGGCTACACCTTC

clone_size: many
d_call: .
j_call: TRBJ2-7
v_call: TRBV4-3
cdr3_aa: CASSQGQRSEQYF
cdr3_nt: TGCGCCAGCAGCCAAGGACAGAGGAGCGAGCAGTACTTC